Sequencing of this T cell receptor (beta chain) was carried out in a study of breast tumors, draining lymph nodes, adjacent tissues. Breast cancer patients provided tissue from their axillary draining lymph nodes. One entry per CDR3 protein, called by TCRdb with MiXCR from the multiplex PCR reads. The sample has under 150,000 distinct CDR3 sequences, about 20% seen once. Trimming at V came to 2 bases and at J to 0 bases, leaving 5 bases not matched to a gene. This CDR3 is 15 amino acids long. The V gene's germline CDR1 is DFQATT and CDR2 SNEGSKA (reference sequence). This clonotype was picked up many times. Its antigen is not identified. Study findings and constraints: Tumors had less TCR diversity than lymph nodes, more than nontumor tissue. Compared with basal-like, luminal-like tumors shared significantly more repertoire with nontumor tissue.

The origin of this receptor is a female donor with breast cancer. Some clones in this sample may be carry-over from other donors' samples. The sample consisted of axillary lymph node tissue. The rearrangement uses TRBV20-1 and TRBJ2-5, with TRBD2 matching 8 bases. The chain's CDR3 is CSARLASGYQETQYF. The CDR3 coding sequence is TGCAGTGCTAGATTGGCTAGCGGGTACCAAGAGACCCAGTACTTC.